The present T cell receptor (beta chain) was sequenced within a study of blood T cell repertoires in COVID-19. Two consecutive negative NP/OP PCR tests, clearance, or resolved symptoms defined Cohort 3 recovery. The CDR3 spans 16 residues. Germline V gene sequence: CDR1 MDHEN, CDR2 SYDVKM. The V and J ends lost 5 bases and 3 bases, in that order; junction bases with no gene match: 6. Study processing details: It was from reference gene primer amplification that nucleated cell counts were estimated. Sequencing used immunoSEQ multiplex PCR; TCRdb keeps in-frame clones, though not all of them. D and trimming were read from the DNA, whereas the V and J calls and clone size are those reported in that table. Among about 310,000 clones, 87% were seen once, and the ten largest hold 8% to 9%.

The source of this sequence is a young woman who had recovered from COVID-19. Material: PBMCs or T cells enriched from blood (not recorded which). The chain joins TRBV28 to TRBJ2-1, with 11 bases lining up with TRBD2. The CDR3, as DNA: TGTGCCAGCAGTGGCAGACTAGCGGGAATCTACAATGAGCAGTTCTTC. Protein sequence: CASSGRLAGIYNEQFF.